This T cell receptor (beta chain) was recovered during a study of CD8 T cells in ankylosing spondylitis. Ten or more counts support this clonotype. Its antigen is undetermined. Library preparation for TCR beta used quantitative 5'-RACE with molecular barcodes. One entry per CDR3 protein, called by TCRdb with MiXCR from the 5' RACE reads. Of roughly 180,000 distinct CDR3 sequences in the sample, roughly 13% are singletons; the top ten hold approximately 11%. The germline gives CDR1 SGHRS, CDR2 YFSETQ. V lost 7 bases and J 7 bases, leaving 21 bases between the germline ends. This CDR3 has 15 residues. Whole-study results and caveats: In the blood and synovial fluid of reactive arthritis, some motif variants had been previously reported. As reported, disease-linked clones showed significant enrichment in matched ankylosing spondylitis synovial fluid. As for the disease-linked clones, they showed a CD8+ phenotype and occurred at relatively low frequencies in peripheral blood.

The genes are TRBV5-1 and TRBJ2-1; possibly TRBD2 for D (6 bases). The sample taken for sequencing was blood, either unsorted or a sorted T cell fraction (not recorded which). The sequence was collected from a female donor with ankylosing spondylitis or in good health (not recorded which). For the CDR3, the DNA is TGCGCCAGCGCTGACGGGAGCCCCCTCGAAAATGAGCAGTTCTTC. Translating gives CASADGSPLENEQFF.